This T cell receptor beta chain derives from a study of identifying expanded T cells in peripheral blood. CDR1 and CDR2 (germline): MNHEY, SVGAGI. Trimming stripped 2 bases from V and 2 bases from J, with 11 bases between. There are 15 residues in the CDR3. Sequenced by immunoSEQ multiplex PCR; TCRdb stores in-frame clones only, minus some. The sample records roughly 86,000 clones, roughly 85% being singletons. The chain joins TRBV6-5 to TRBJ2-3; D possibly corresponds to TRBD2 (5 bases). The material sequenced was blood. This sequence originates from a person aged 18-69 years in good health. CDR3 protein: CASSYLATPTDTQYF. CDR3 DNA: TGTGCCAGCAGTTACCTAGCTACCCCCACAGATACGCAGTATTTT.